This T cell receptor beta chain was obtained from a study of T cells in localized non-small cell lung cancer. The study's findings and limits: Overall survival was longer when the density of T cells in the blood was higher. Among the tissues sampled, uninvolved adjacent lung had the highest T cell clonality, above tumor. There were a median roughly 60 of the top 100 tumor clones appearing in adjacent lung. Sequencing covered just one tumor region, so heterogeneity cannot be ruled out.

For this clone: Antigen specificity is unknown.

The repertoire was sequenced with immunoSEQ multiplex PCR; TCRdb's copy has only in-frame clones and lacks some. The data hold about 91,000 clones, with about 91% observed a single time. Looked up from germline, CDR1 is PRHDT and CDR2 is FYEKMQ (reference sequence). The CDR3 has 14 residues. V gave up 5 bases and J gave up 4 bases, with 14 bases separating them. Here the sequenced sample was peripheral blood, taken before any cancer treatment. The sequence derives from a man aged 40-75 years with stage I squamous cell lung carcinoma. The chain has TRBV13 and TRBJ1-1; the D gene is possibly TRBD1 (5 bases). CDR3 in DNA: TGTGCCAGCAGCCCAGCGGGGGGGGGCACTGAAGCTTTCTTT. The encoded protein is CASSPAGGGTEAFF.